Given below is one T cell receptor beta chain in context. The antigen is unknown. These data come from a study of T-cell memory formation after mild COVID-19. Barcoded TCR alpha and TCR beta cDNA libraries with UMIs came from 5'RACE using constant-segment primers. MiXCR, run by TCRdb on the 5' RACE reads, gives a single entry per CDR3 protein. The repertoire consists of roughly 560,000 distinct CDR3 sequences, with 20% occurring once and the leading ten covering about an eighth. Overall study results and limits: CD4/CD8 balance held among clones contracting day 15 to 85, and later expanders leaned CD4+. Mainly CM and EM harbored the contracting CD4+ clones; mainly EMRA harbored the CD8+ ones. Some clones that responded were present in memory (sampled pre-infection), which suggests cross-reactive memory joined.

The CDR3 has 18 residues. The chain is built from TRBV21-1 and TRBJ2-3; TRBD1 is taken as the D call from the table, unchecked against the DNA. TRBV21-1 is flagged as a pseudogene. This TCR was recovered from an adult woman who had mild COVID-19 (a few samples of this study predate the infection). Cell type and time point are not known. Sequencing used PBMCs or a T cell subset sorted from them (not recorded which). Here the CDR3 DNA reads TGTGCCAGCAGTCCAAGGATGGAAACGGGACATACCACAGATACGCAGTATTTT. Protein: CASSPRMETGHTTDTQYF.